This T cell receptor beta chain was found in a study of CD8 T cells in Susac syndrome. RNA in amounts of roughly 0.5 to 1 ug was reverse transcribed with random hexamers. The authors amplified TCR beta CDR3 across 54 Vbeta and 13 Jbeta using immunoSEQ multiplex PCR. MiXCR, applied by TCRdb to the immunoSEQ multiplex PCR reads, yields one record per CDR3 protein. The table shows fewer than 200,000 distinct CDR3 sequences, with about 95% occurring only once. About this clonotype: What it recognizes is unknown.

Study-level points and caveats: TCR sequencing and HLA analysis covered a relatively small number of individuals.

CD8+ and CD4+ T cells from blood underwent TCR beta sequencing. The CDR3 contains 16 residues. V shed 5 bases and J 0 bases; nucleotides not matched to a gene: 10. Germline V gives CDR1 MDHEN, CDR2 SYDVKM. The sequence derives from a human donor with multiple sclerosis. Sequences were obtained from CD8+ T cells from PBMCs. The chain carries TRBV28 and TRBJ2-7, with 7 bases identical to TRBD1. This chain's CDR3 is CASSLPSTGNSYEQYF. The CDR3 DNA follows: TGTGCCAGCAGTCTCCCATCGACAGGGAACTCCTACGAGCAGTACTTC.